The T cell receptor (beta chain) described here comes from a study of blood T cell repertoires in COVID-19. Turning to the study itself: Donors in the United States, Italy and Spain gave samples during acute or convalescent COVID-19. PBMCs, B-cell-depleted T cells, or T cells were the source of the cDNA or gDNA that made up the material.

The germline gives CDR1 KGHSH, CDR2 LQKENI. This CDR3 is built from 14 residues. Losses at the gene ends were 2 bases for V and 8 bases for J; bases not matched to a gene: 7. Source study methods: Amplified reference gene primers provided the basis for estimating nucleated cell counts. TCRdb's copy holds only in-frame clones and misses some; the assay was immunoSEQ multiplex PCR. V and J calls and clone size come straight from that table; D and trimming were deduced from the DNA. The sample has around 140,000 clones, 65% to 90% seen once. The TCR was taken from a man aged 60 to 69 with active or convalescent COVID-19. The sample consisted of peripheral blood. The genes are TRBV18 and TRBJ1-2; 8 bases map to TRBD1. The CDR3 nucleotides read TGTGCCAGCTCACCATCTACAGGGGGTGAGGGCTACACCTTC. This gives the protein CASSPSTGGEGYTF.